Ten or more counts support the clone carrying this T cell receptor (beta chain). Its antigen is as yet unknown. This sample was taken from a study of read filtering for tumor transcriptome and immune sequencing. About the study: Revised staging placed roughly 8 patients in R-ISS I, around 15 in II, over 5 in III.

The library was built from about 400 ng RNA with molecular barcoded adaptors for alpha/delta and beta/gamma chains. TCRdb reprocessed the reads via MiXCR and lists one record per CDR3 protein. This table holds 75,000 to 95,000 distinct CDR3 sequences, 20% to 25% found once. The CDR3 extends over 16 amino acids. The V end was cut by 6 bases, the J end by 4 bases, with 21 bases between. CDR1 is SNHLY, CDR2 FYNNEI, per germline. Study-level results: IR-seq and RNA-seq agreed better without single-read clonotypes.

This rearrangement joins TRBV2 to TRBJ1-1; maybe TRBD1 (6 bases). The sample comprised a population of CD138-negative cells sorted from bone marrow. This TCR derives from a donor aged 40 or older with multiple myeloma. The CDR3 protein is CASRVAGTLSATEAFF. CDR3 in DNA: TGTGCCAGCAGAGTAGCCGGGACACTCAGTGCCACTGAAGCTTTCTTT.